A single sample gave rise to the 16 T cell receptor beta chains below, sequenced in a study of T cell clonality in common variable immunodeficiency. General study points: Common variable immunodeficiency TCR beta sequences reportedly had fewer deletions and N-nucleotide insertions.

The table came from immunoSEQ multiplex PCR; TCRdb's copy has only in-frame clones and leaves some out. Singletons are absent from the sample, which has 15,000 to 20,000 clones. Their cognate antigens are unknown. The sequencing sample was made of peripheral blood mononuclear cells. The receptors stem from a human donor with common variable immunodeficiency.

To note about this clone: Read data end 3 residues before the CDR3 end; the end is taken from the germline J gene. This chain uses TRBV19 with TRBJ1-3; TRBD1 might be the D (6 bases). The CDR3 consists of 16 residues. The V gene's germline CDR1 is LNHDA and CDR2 SQIVND (reference sequence). Trimming stripped 5 bases from V and 0 bases from J, with 14 bases between. The CDR3 bases that were read are TGTGCCAGTAGTTTGGCAGGGGACGTCTCTGGAAACACC. This gives the protein CASSLAGDVSGNT. The CDR3 in its entirety is CASSLAGDVSGNTIYF.

This clone was counted at least ten times. Read sequence stops 3 residues before the CDR3 end, and the germline J gene provides the missing end. The chain combines TRBV7-6 with TRBJ2-3, with 7 bases fitting TRBD1. The V gene's germline CDR1 is SGHVS and CDR2 FNYEAQ. This CDR3 comprises 15 residues. After removal of 1 base from V and 8 bases from J, the junction contained 9 bases not matched to a gene. The sequenced CDR3 bases are TGTGCCAGCAGCTTAGTGAGGGGGTCAGGGGGTACG. Amino acids: CASSLVRGSGGT. The whole CDR3 sequence is CASSLVRGSGGTQYF.

This clone was found many times. With the read ending 3 residues before the CDR3 end, the germline J gene is used to fill in that end. V and J are TRBV19 and TRBJ1-2, with a possible D match to TRBD1 (6 bases). From germline, CDR1 is LNHDA and CDR2 SQIVND (reference sequence). V was shortened by 5 bases and J by 2 bases, with 21 bases between the two germline ends. The CDR3 length is 17 residues. Incomplete CDR3 DNA: TGTGCCAGTAGTTCGGGGGGGGGCCACTATAACAACTATGGC. It codes for CASSSGGGHYNNYG. The whole CDR3 sequence reads CASSSGGGHYNNYGYTF.

There are a few counts of this clone. The DNA ends 3 residues before the CDR3 does, and the rest of the CDR3 is filled in from the germline J gene. The chain is built from TRBV7-8 and TRBJ2-7; TRBD1 might be the D (5 bases). CDR1 and CDR2 from the germline V gene are SGHVS and FQNEAQ. This CDR3 spans 14 amino acids. Deletions cut 5 bases from V and 2 bases from J, with 13 bases between. The DNA read from the CDR3 is TGTGCCAGCAGCGTGACAGCATACCCCTACGAG. Amino acid sequence: CASSVTAYPYE. The entire CDR3 protein reads CASSVTAYPYEQYF.

This clone was counted many times. The read halts 3 residues ahead of the CDR3 end, with the missing end drawn from the germline J gene. The chain employs TRBV18 and TRBJ2-7; possible D gene TRBD2, 5 bases. From germline, CDR1 is KGHSH and CDR2 LQKENI. There are 19 residues in the CDR3. Trimming took off 3 bases at V and 5 bases at J, with 29 bases between the two ends. The CDR3 loop reads CASSPPGRPPGLFSDEQYF. CDR3 DNA (partial): TGTGCCAGCTCACCGCCGGGTCGGCCTCCCGGGTTGTTTAGCGACGAG.

This clone has just a few counts. The read terminates 3 residues ahead of where the CDR3 ends, so the germline J gene completes it. The chain couples TRBV7-9 to TRBJ1-5; D gene ambiguous. Trimming shortened V by 5 bases and J by 0 bases, and 8 bases separated the two germline ends. The CDR3 loop spans 14 amino acids. Germline CDR1 and CDR2: SEHNR and FQNEAQ (reference sequence). The sequenced part of the CDR3 DNA is TGTGCCAGCAGCCCCTTAAATAGCAATCAGCCC. As protein: CASSPLNSNQP. The CDR3 in its entirety is CASSPLNSNQPQHF. The full variable domain, rest sourced from reference TRBV7-9 and TRBJ1-5, is DTGVSQNPRHKITKRGQNVTFRCDPISEHNRLYWYRQTLGQGPEFLTYFQNEAQLEKSRLLSDRFSAERPKGSFSTLEIQRTEQGDSAMYLCASSPLNSNQPQHFGDGTRLSIL.

This clone appeared many times. The read stops 3 residues short of the end of the CDR3; the missing end is completed from the germline J gene. The V and J genes are TRBV20-1 and TRBJ2-5, with 9 nucleotides matching TRBD1. After removal of 5 bases from V and 2 bases from J, the junction contained 9 bases not matched to a gene. The CDR3 has 15 residues. Per the germline V gene, CDR1 is DFQATT and CDR2 is SNEGSKA (reference sequence). Incomplete CDR3 DNA: TGCAGTGCTTCACCCGGGACAGGGTCACAAGAGACC. Its protein is CSASPGTGSQET. The full CDR3 protein is CSASPGTGSQETQYF.

This clone qualifies as medium-sized. The CDR3 bases that were read are TGTGCCAGTAGCCTCGGACAGGGGAAAGGGTCACCC. Translated, it gives CASSLGQGKGSP. The entire CDR3 sequence reads CASSLGQGKGSPLHF. V gene TRBV19 combines with J gene TRBJ1-6, with 9 nucleotides matching TRBD1. The read gets to within 3 residues of the CDR3 end, and the germline J gene fills in the rest. This CDR3 is built from 15 residues. The V and J ends lost 6 bases and 10 bases, in that order; junction bases with no gene match: 10. Germline V gene data show CDR1 as LNHDA and CDR2 as SQIVND (reference sequence). The full variable domain, in which reference TRBV19 and TRBJ1-6 provide the parts outside the CDR3, is DGGITQSPKYLFRKEGQNVTLSCEQNLNHDAMYWYRQDPGQGLRLIYYSQIVNDFQKGDIAEGYSVSREKKESFPLTVTSAQKNPTAFYLCASSLGQGKGSPLHFGNGTRLTVT.

This clone was found many times. The read ends 3 residues before the CDR3 terminus; that terminus is restored from the germline J gene. This chain links TRBV10-3 with TRBJ2-7; D ambiguous. Trimming left V 4 bases short and J 0 bases short, with 16 bases between. The V gene's germline CDR1 is ENHRY and CDR2 SYGVKD. This CDR3 has 16 residues. CDR3 residues: CAISGWLSEFSYEQYF. CDR3 DNA (partial): TGTGCCATCAGTGGGTGGCTAAGCGAGTTCTCCTACGAG.

In the case of this clone: The DNA ends 3 residues before the CDR3 does, and the rest of the CDR3 is filled in from the germline J gene. The genes are TRBV13 and TRBJ2-1; 8 bases line up with TRBD2. The CDR3 loop spans 17 amino acids. Trimming removed 5 bases from V and 1 base from J; junction bases left unmatched: 10. Germline loops: CDR1 PRHDT, CDR2 FYEKMQ (reference sequence). The sequenced part of the CDR3 DNA is TGTGCCAGCAGCCCGTGGCGCCTAGCGGGTTCCTACAATGAG. Translated: CASSPWRLAGSYNE. The full CDR3 sequence reads CASSPWRLAGSYNEQFF.

Many counts were recorded for this clone. Coverage ceases 3 residues before the CDR3 finishes, and the germline J gene fills in the end. The chain carries TRBV19 and TRBJ1-2, with 7 nucleotides matching TRBD1. The V gene end was trimmed by 4 bases and the J gene end by 6 bases; junction bases not matched to a gene: 5. Germline V gene lookup returns CDR1 LNHDA and CDR2 SQIVND (reference sequence). This CDR3 comprises 13 residues. The covered CDR3 bases are TGTGCCAGTAGTACGACAGGGATGGATGGC. This encodes CASSTTGMDG. The whole CDR3 sequence reads CASSTTGMDGYTF.

CDR3 residues: CASSGPPDTANYGYTF. The sequenced CDR3 bases are TGTGCCAGTAGTGGACCCCCGGACACTGCTAACTATGGC. This chain connects TRBV19 to TRBJ1-2, with D possibly matching TRBD1 (5 bases). The read ends 3 residues before the CDR3 terminus; that terminus is restored from the germline J gene. CDR1 is LNHDA, CDR2 SQIVND, per germline (reference sequence). The CDR3 is 16 amino acids. V was trimmed by 5 bases and J by 0 bases, leaving 16 bases between them.

About this clone: The sequenced fragment ends 3 residues before the CDR3 boundary, so the rest is inferred from the germline J gene. The chain is built from TRBV19 and TRBJ2-3; D remains ambiguous. Germline V gene sequence: CDR1 LNHDA, CDR2 SQIVND (reference sequence). The CDR3 loop spans 13 amino acids. Trimming removed 6 bases from V and 3 bases from J, with 10 bases in between. CDR3 amino acids: CASRPAGTDTQYF. The part of the CDR3 DNA that was read is TGTGCCAGTAGACCCGCAGGTACAGATACG.

This clone was seen at least ten times. The missing CDR3 end, 3 residues past where the read stops, is filled in from the germline J gene. The chain links TRBV20-1 to TRBJ2-3; TRBD2 agrees at 8 bases. The germline CDR1 and CDR2 sequences are DFQATT and SNEGSKA (reference sequence). V lost 6 bases and J lost 0; bases outside the gene matches: 5. This CDR3 is built from 14 residues. The CDR3 region is CSAITSGSTDTQYF. The part of the CDR3 DNA that was read is TGCAGTGCAATTACTAGCGGAAGCACAGATACG.

As regards this clone: The read terminates 3 residues ahead of where the CDR3 ends, so the germline J gene completes it. The chain uses TRBV2 and TRBJ2-5; a possible D gene is TRBD1 (7 bases). The CDR3 sequence is 13 residues long. The germline V gene has CDR1 SNHLY and CDR2 FYNNEI. The V end was cut by 6 bases, the J end by 6 bases, with 14 bases between. The covered CDR3 bases are TGTGCCAGCAGAGGCAGGGGGGTGAAGACC. Translated, it gives CASRGRGVKT. The whole CDR3 reads CASRGRGVKTQYF. The full variable domain, in which reference TRBV2 and TRBJ2-5 provide the parts outside the CDR3, is EPEVTQTPSHQVTQMGQEVILRCVPISNHLYFYWYRQILGQKVEFLVSFYNNEISEKSEIFDDQFSVERPDGSNFTLKIRSTKLEDSAMYFCASRGRGVKTQYFGPGTRLLVL.

As to this clone: The missing CDR3 end, 3 residues past where the read stops, is filled in from the germline J gene. The chain couples TRBV20-1 to TRBJ2-5; D is possibly TRBD1 (6 bases). The CDR3 is 15 amino acids. Germline V lookup: CDR1 DFQATT, CDR2 SNEGSKA (reference sequence). Trimming took off 1 base at V and 2 bases at J, with 14 bases between the two ends. CDR3 DNA, as far as it was read: TGCAGTGCTAGAGTGTTCGGACAGAGACAAGAGACC. This gives the protein CSARVFGQRQET. The entire CDR3 protein is CSARVFGQRQETQYF.